The entry below gives a single TCR beta chain sequence along with its context. The data are from a study of graft-versus-host responses after intestinal transplantation. Study details: Transplantation in recipients was multivisceral, liver-intestinal, or isolated intestinal. Once they had received anti-thymocyte globulin induction, all recipients took tacrolimus and steroids for about 3 years.

Trimming removed 0 bases at V and 6 bases at J, with 6 bases between. This CDR3 is 13 amino acids long. Germline CDR1 is MNHNY and CDR2 is SVGAGI (reference sequence). Generated by immunoSEQ multiplex PCR, the TCRdb table keeps only in-frame clones and is missing some. This table holds under 100,000 clones, 75% to 95% found once. The chain employs TRBV6-6 and TRBJ2-1, with D perhaps TRBD1 (6 bases). The sequence came from a human patient who received an intestinal transplant, so some T cells may come from the graft donor. Sequenced here: PBMCs, sampled roughly 410 days after intestinal transplant. CDR3 in DNA: TGTGCCAGCAGTTACTCGACAGGCAATGAGCAGTTCTTC. Protein: CASSYSTGNEQFF.